This TCR beta chain is from a study of TIL therapy for anti-PD-1-resistant metastatic lung cancer. Study-wide background: Median patient age was about 55, ranging about 38-80 years. Most patients had lung adenocarcinoma; four tumors were EGFR-mutant, two ALK-rearranged; half smoked currently or formerly.

Sequencing used immunoSEQ v3. TCRdb's copy holds only in-frame clones and misses some; the assay was immunoSEQ multiplex PCR. Of about 95,000 clones listed, roughly 65% were seen once; the top ten hold 10% to 11%. General study points: Many TIL product clones were absent from baseline tumor, suggesting clonal contraction.

Specified time point: pre-treatment sample, taken before nivolumab and TIL therapy. Pleural nodules or supraclavicular lymph nodes made up most of the excised metastases sampled. Progressing patients received lymphodepletion, expanded TIL infusion and IL-2. CDR1 and CDR2 from the germline V gene are SGHRS and YFSETQ. The V and J ends lost 4 bases and 6 bases respectively, with 16 bases between them. CDR3 size: 14 residues. Concerning this clone itself: Its antigen remains unknown.

Sequenced here: tumor tissue, sampled at baseline. The sequence derives from a person aged 25-79 years with non-small cell lung cancer. This sequence joins TRBV5-1 and TRBJ1-2; D ambiguous. The CDR3 spells CASSAGGRSHGYTF. The DNA for the CDR3 is TGCGCCAGCAGCGCGGGAGGTCGGAGCCATGGCTACACCTTC.